This TCR beta chain is from a study of CD8+CD57+ T cells in acquired aplastic anemia. TCR beta VDJ and CDR3 profiles were obtained from a genomic DNA template. TCRdb recomputed calls from the reads with MiXCR, one row per CDR3 protein. There are around 180,000 distinct CDR3 sequences in the sample; approximately 60% occur only once, and under 60% lies in the top ten. From germline, CDR1 is SGHVS and CDR2 FNYEAQ. Trimming removed 5 bases from V and 3 bases from J; junction bases left unmatched: 4. The CDR3 runs to 13 residues. The receptor was isolated from a human donor in good health. Sequenced sample: sorted CD4+, CD8+, or CD8+CD57+ T cells (not recorded which) from PBMCs. V usage is TRBV7-6 and J usage is TRBJ2-7, with 7 bases fitting TRBD1. The DNA for the CDR3 is TGTGCCAGCAGCAAGGACAGGAGCTACGAGCAGTACTTC. It yields the protein CASSKDRSYEQYF.